The 24 T cell receptor beta chains below come from one sample, sequenced in a study of beta chain features in type 1 diabetes. Expressed TCRB transcripts got sequenced, as all isolated RNA was reverse transcribed. Measured with immunoSEQ multiplex PCR; TCRdb has only the in-frame clones, and not every one. Among approximately 470,000 clones listed, about 29% were seen once. The specimen sequenced was naive CD4+ T cells from blood. All receptors derive from a young man in good health.

The chain combines TRBV7-8 with TRBJ2-3; TRBD1 matches at 9 bases. The CDR3 is 15 amino acids. Germline CDR1 reads SGHVS; CDR2 reads FQNEAQ. With 3 bases clipped from V and 1 base from J, the junction kept 2 bases outside the gene matches. CDR3 sequence (DNA): TGTGCCAGCAGCTTCCGGGACAGGGGCACAGATACGCAGTATTTT. Its protein product is CASSFRDRGTDTQYF.

This clone was counted between two and nine times. The chain uses TRBV29-1 and TRBJ2-6; D may be TRBD1 (6 bases). The CDR3 contains 15 residues. Trimming took off 6 bases at V and 0 bases at J, with 12 bases between the two ends. Germline V gene sequence: CDR1 SQVTM, CDR2 ANQGSEA. CDR3 sequence (DNA): TGCAGCGTCTCGGACAGCTACTCTGGGGCCAACGTCCTGACTTTC. Its protein product is CSVSDSYSGANVLTF.

V and J are TRBV5-6 and TRBJ1-2; D is ambiguous. The V gene's germline CDR1 is SGHDT and CDR2 YYEEEE. V dropped 4 bases and J dropped 4 bases, with 8 bases sitting between them. CDR3 length: 12 residues. CDR3 loop: CASSPGAYGYTF. The DNA for the CDR3 is TGTGCCAGCAGCCCGGGAGCCTATGGCTACACCTTC.

V usage is TRBV5-1 and J usage is TRBJ2-3, with D maybe TRBD2 (6 bases). The CDR3 covers 16 residues. Looked up from germline, CDR1 is SGHRS and CDR2 is YFSETQ. The V gene lost 1 base and the J gene lost 0 bases, with 12 bases spanning the gap. CDR3 bases: TGCGCCAGCAGCTTGTCGCTAGCGACTAGCACAGATACGCAGTATTTT. Protein: CASSLSLATSTDTQYF.

The J gene is TRBJ1-1, the V gene TRBV28, with no clear D. Germline V gene sequence: CDR1 MDHEN, CDR2 SYDVKM. There are 14 residues in the CDR3. Trimming cost V 3 bases and J 1 base, with 9 bases left between them. The CDR3 spells CASSLWDTNTEAFF. DNA of the CDR3: TGTGCCAGCAGTTTGTGGGATACGAACACTGAAGCTTTCTTT.

The rearrangement links TRBV30 to TRBJ2-5; D unresolved. The end of the DNA fits TRBJ2-7 better, so the J call may be wrong. CDR1 GTSNPN and CDR2 SVGIG come from the germline V gene (reference sequence). The CDR3 has 12 amino acids. For the CDR3, the DNA is TGTGCCTGGAGTGGCTCCCCCTTCGAGCAGTACTTC. Protein sequence: CAWSGSPFEQYF.

This clone was picked up a small number of times. The genes are TRBV30 and TRBJ1-3; 8 bases line up with TRBD1. The CDR3 contains 13 residues. V lost 6 bases to trimming and J lost 0 bases; unmatched junction nucleotides: 1. Germline CDR1 reads GTSNPN; CDR2 reads SVGIG (reference sequence). CDR3 in DNA: TGTGCCTGTGGACAGGGCTCTGGAAACACCATATATTTT. Translated: CACGQGSGNTIYF.

This sequence joins TRBV28 and TRBJ1-2; D is possibly TRBD1 (6 bases). The CDR3 is 12 amino acids. V lost 6 bases and J 4 bases, leaving 9 bases between the germline ends. Germline values: CDR1 MDHEN, CDR2 SYDVKM. The CDR3 protein is CASRGQLYGYTF. The DNA for the CDR3 is TGTGCCAGCAGAGGACAGCTCTATGGCTACACCTTC.

The chain links TRBV30 to TRBJ2-7, with 13 nucleotides matching TRBD2. The CDR3 sequence is 13 residues long. CDR1 and CDR2 from the germline V gene are GTSNPN and SVGIG (reference sequence). V shed 4 bases, J shed 8 bases, and the junction held 5 bases outside the gene matches. The CDR3 DNA reads TGTGCCTGGAAACTAGCGGGAGGGCCAAAGCAGTACTTC. Translated: CAWKLAGGPKQYF.

Concerning this clone itself: The same CDR3 arises from other DNA sequences in this sample as well. The gene calls are TRBV18 and TRBJ2-5, with 9 positions matching TRBD1. CDR3 size: 14 residues. Per germline, CDR1 KGHSH and CDR2 LQKENI. Germline trimming cut 3 bases from V and 3 bases from J; bases unmatched to any gene: 2. CDR3 nucleotides: TGTGCCAGCTCACCGAGGACAGGGGAAGAGACCCAGTACTTC. Protein product: CASSPRTGEETQYF. Together with reference TRBV18 and TRBJ2-5, the CDR3 gives the full variable domain: NAGVMQNPRHLVRRRGQEARLRCSPMKGHSHVYWYRQLPEEGLKFMVYLQKENIIDESGMPKERFSAEFPKEGPSILRIQQVVRGDSAAYFCASSPRTGEETQYFGPGTRLLVL.

The chain links TRBV28 to TRBJ2-6, with D tentatively TRBD1 (6 bases). V was clipped by 10 bases and J by 4 bases, with 20 bases between them. Germline-derived CDR1 and CDR2 are MDHEN and SYDVKM. The CDR3 loop spans 16 amino acids. CDR3 amino acids: CATSDPYRAGANVLTF. Written as DNA, the CDR3 is TGTGCCACCTCCGACCCCTACAGGGCCGGGGCCAACGTCCTGACTTTC. Full variable domain (remainder filled in from reference TRBV28 and TRBJ2-6): DVKVTQSSRYLVKRTGEKVFLECVQDMDHENMFWYRQDPGLGLRLIYFSYDVKMKEKGDIPEGYSVSREKKERFSLILESASTNQTSMYLCATSDPYRAGANVLTFGAGSRLTVL.

The chain couples TRBV18 to TRBJ2-6; D possibly matches TRBD1 or TRBD2 (5 bases each). Looked up from germline, CDR1 is KGHSH and CDR2 is LQKENI. The CDR3 consists of 16 residues. V lost 2 bases and J 2 bases, leaving 10 bases between the germline ends. CDR3 loop: CASSPEGRTGANVLTF. The DNA of the CDR3 is TGTGCCAGCTCACCAGAGGGGCGCACTGGGGCCAACGTCCTGACTTTC.

This clone was found a few times. This rearrangement joins TRBV7-6 to TRBJ2-3, with a weak D call TRBD1 (5 bases). Germline V lookup: CDR1 SGHVS, CDR2 FNYEAQ. This CDR3 spans 15 amino acids. The ends were cut back, 0 bases at V and 4 bases at J, with 11 bases in the middle. The CDR3 loop is CASSLALGRADTQYF. In DNA form, the CDR3 reads TGTGCCAGCAGCTTAGCGCTCGGCAGGGCAGATACGCAGTATTTT.

The chain combines TRBV7-3 with TRBJ2-3; possible D gene TRBD1, 6 bases. V lost 5 bases and J lost 0, with 9 bases in between. The CDR3 is made up of 14 amino acids. The V gene's germline CDR1 is SGHTA and CDR2 FQGTGA. In DNA, the CDR3 is TGTGCCAGCAGCGCCACAGGGAGCACAGATACGCAGTATTTT. This encodes CASSATGSTDTQYF.

The chain recombines TRBV7-3 with TRBJ2-1, with 7 nucleotides matching TRBD2. CDR1 is SGHTA and CDR2 is FQGTGA in the germline V gene. CDR3 length equals 16 residues. V lost 1 base, J lost 6 bases, and 9 bases stayed unmatched. The CDR3 loop is CASSLIAGDSGNEQFF. The CDR3 region has the DNA TGTGCCAGCAGCTTAATAGCGGGTGACTCGGGCAATGAGCAGTTCTTC.

This clone was observed a few times. The chain recombines TRBV7-2 with TRBJ2-2; 12 positions match TRBD2. V lost 4 bases and J lost 5; bases outside the gene matches: 5. CDR3 length: 16 amino acids. CDR1 is SGHTA, CDR2 FQGNSA, per germline. The CDR3 reads CASSSSGLAGTGELFF. The CDR3 DNA is TGTGCCAGCAGCTCGAGCGGACTAGCGGGGACCGGGGAGCTGTTTTTT.

V and J are TRBV30 and TRBJ1-2; D is uncertain. Germline-derived CDR1 and CDR2 are GTSNPN and SVGIG (reference sequence). V was shortened by 0 bases and J by 7 bases, with 6 bases between the two germline ends. CDR3 size: 11 residues. DNA for the CDR3: TGTGCCTGGAGTGTACGGGTTGGCTACACCTTC. It codes for CAWSVRVGYTF.

This sequence joins TRBV9 and TRBJ1-1; unclear D gene. V was cut by 0 bases and J by 5 bases, with 8 bases left in between. Germline V CDR1 and CDR2: SGDLS, YYNGEE. The CDR3 is made up of 13 amino acids. CDR3 in DNA: TGTGCCAGCAGCGTAGTTGAACGGACTGAAGCTTTCTTT. This sequence encodes CASSVVERTEAFF.

This clone was counted only a few times. The CDR3 nucleotides are TGTGCCAGCAGGGCCCTGGGCGAAAAACTGTTTTTT. It translates to CASRALGEKLFF. The chain uses TRBV5-4 and TRBJ1-4, with D uncertain. V was pared by 5 bases and J by 8 bases, with 10 bases between. The CDR3 runs 12 residues. The germline gives CDR1 SGHNT, CDR2 YYREEE (reference sequence).

This clone was observed a handful of times. V usage is TRBV7-2 and J usage is TRBJ2-1; D is possibly TRBD1 or TRBD2 (5 bases each). Germline values: CDR1 SGHTA, CDR2 FQGNSA. The CDR3 runs 14 residues. Trimming removed 5 bases from V and 10 bases from J, with 18 bases in between. CDR3: CASSPPGTLMEQFF. Here the CDR3 DNA reads TGTGCCAGCAGCCCGCCCGGGACGCTCATGGAGCAGTTCTTC. Using reference TRBV7-2 and TRBJ2-1 for the parts outside the CDR3, the full variable domain is GAGVSQSPSNKVTEKGKDVELRCDPISGHTALYWYRQSLGQGLEFLIYFQGNSAPDKSGLPSDRFSAERTGGSVSTLTIQRTQQEDSAVYLCASSPPGTLMEQFFGPGTRLTVL.

The rearrangement links TRBV5-1 to TRBJ2-1, with 11 bases that match TRBD2. Germline CDR1 reads SGHRS; CDR2 reads YFSETQ. Unmatched junction bases numbered 4, after V lost 1 base and J lost 7 bases. The CDR3 is 15 residues long. The CDR3 DNA reads as TGCGCCAGCAGCTTGAGACTAGCGGGAAGGAATGAGCAGTTCTTC. Protein: CASSLRLAGRNEQFF.

This rearrangement joins TRBV7-3 to TRBJ2-1, with TRBD2 identical over 10 bases. This CDR3 spans 15 amino acids. J was trimmed by 3 bases and V by 4 bases; bases with no gene match: 3. Germline V gene data show CDR1 as SGHTA and CDR2 as FQGTGA. CDR3 nucleotides: TGTGCCAGCAGCTCGGGACTAGCGATCTACAATGAGCAGTTCTTC. Amino acids: CASSSGLAIYNEQFF.

This clone was counted a few times. The rearrangement uses TRBV18 and TRBJ2-7, with unresolved D. Trimming removed 6 bases at V and 3 bases at J, with 12 bases between. This CDR3 comprises 13 residues. The germline V gene encodes CDR1 KGHSH and CDR2 LQKENI. CDR3 protein: CASSRLPHYEQYF. CDR3 in DNA: TGTGCCAGCTCCCGACTCCCTCACTACGAGCAGTACTTC.

The V gene is TRBV15, the J gene TRBJ1-4; tentative D call: TRBD1 (5 bases). The V and J ends lost 7 bases and 3 bases respectively, with 15 bases between them. The CDR3 loop spans 15 amino acids. Germline CDR1 LNHNV, CDR2 YYDKDF (reference sequence). CDR3 residues: CATTGNIAANEKLFF. The CDR3 DNA sequence: TGTGCCACCACAGGGAACATTGCAGCTAATGAAAAACTGTTTTTT.